One sample yielded the 17 T cell receptor beta chains listed below, sequenced in a study of T-cell memory formation after mild COVID-19. From the 5' RACE reads, TCRdb called clonotypes with MiXCR, one entry per CDR3 protein. The sample yields just under 550,000 distinct CDR3 sequences, just over 20% seen once. The source material was PBMCs or a T cell subset sorted from them (not recorded which). Every receptor here comes from an adult woman who had mild COVID-19 (a few samples of this study predate the infection). Cell type and time point are not known.

This clonotype was seen a few times. The chain employs TRBV2 and TRBJ2-1, with D possibly being TRBD1 or TRBD2 (5 bases each). The CDR3 has 15 amino acids. Germline CDR1 reads SNHLY; CDR2 reads FYNNEI. Trimming stripped 8 bases from V and 4 bases from J, with 18 bases between. In DNA, the CDR3 is TGTGCCAGCCCCGGTCAGGTTGGGGGATACAATGAGCAGTTCTTC. Translating it yields CASPGQVGGYNEQFF.

This clonotype was found a few times. The rearrangement joins TRBV7-9 to TRBJ1-1, with 7 bases identical to TRBD1. Germline CDR1 is SEHNR and CDR2 is FQNEAQ (reference sequence). J was trimmed by 1 base and V by 5 bases; bases with no gene match: 7. This CDR3 contains 15 residues. CDR3 amino acids: CASSLQTGPNTEAFF. The CDR3 DNA sequence: TGTGCCAGCAGCCTTCAGACAGGGCCGAACACTGAAGCTTTCTTT.

The genes are TRBV5-4 and TRBJ2-4, with 7 bases fitting TRBD2. The CDR3 contains 17 residues. J lost 1 base, V lost 1 base, and 8 bases had no gene match. Looked up from germline, CDR1 is SGHNT and CDR2 is YYREEE (reference sequence). CDR3 bases: TGTGCCAGCAGCTTGCGAGGGGACTATTCGGCCAAAAACATTCAGTACTTC. Amino acid sequence: CASSLRGDYSAKNIQYF.

The genes are TRBV20-1 and TRBJ2-5; no clear D. V lost 0 bases and J 5 bases, leaving 10 bases between the germline ends. This CDR3 region has 13 residues. Germline CDR1 and CDR2: DFQATT and SNEGSKA (reference sequence). The CDR3, as DNA: TGCAGTGCTAGAGAAAGGGTTCTGGAGACCCAGTACTTC. Protein: CSARERVLETQYF.

The V gene is TRBV24-1, the J gene TRBJ2-3; 10 positions agree with TRBD2. Losses at the gene ends were 2 bases for V and 4 bases for J; bases not matched to a gene: 5. CDR1 is KGHDR, CDR2 SFDVKD, per germline. The length of the CDR3 is 16 residues. DNA for the CDR3: TGTGCCACCAGTGATTCAAGCGGGAGGGCTTCAGATACGCAGTATTTT. Translating gives CATSDSSGRASDTQYF.

The chain combines TRBV21-1 with TRBJ2-7; the DNA was not compared with TRBD2, the D call given in the table. TRBV21-1 corresponds to a pseudogene. The CDR3 extends over 16 amino acids. The CDR3 nucleotides read TGTGCCAGCAGCACCCTGCTAGCGGGGGATAACTACGAGCAGTACTTC. Translating it yields CASSTLLAGDNYEQYF.

CDR3: CASSTAANTEAFF. CDR3 DNA: TGTGCCAGTAGTACGGCAGCGAACACTGAAGCTTTCTTT. The rearrangement joins TRBV19 to TRBJ1-1; no firm D call. Trimming took off 4 bases at V and 1 base at J, with 7 bases between the two ends. The CDR3 extends over 13 amino acids. The V gene's germline CDR1 is LNHDA and CDR2 SQIVND (reference sequence).

This clonotype was detected ten times or more. The chain couples TRBV29-1 to TRBJ2-7, with 10 bases lining up with TRBD1. Unmatched junction bases numbered 7, after V lost 7 bases and J lost 7 bases. The CDR3 sequence is 12 residues long. Germline V lookup: CDR1 SQVTM, CDR2 ANQGSEA. CDR3 loop: CSAAGTGDEQYF. CDR3 bases: TGCAGCGCCGCCGGGACAGGGGATGAGCAGTACTTC.

In this sample, this clonotype turned up a few times. The chain is built from TRBV5-1 and TRBJ1-2; 8 bases agree with TRBD1. The CDR3 is 16 residues long. Trimming took 0 bases from V and 2 from J; bases not matched to a gene: 6. CDR1 and CDR2 from the germline V gene are SGHRS and YFSETQ. CDR3 sequence reads: CASSLGGQATNYGYTF. As DNA, the CDR3 is TGCGCCAGCAGCTTGGGGGGACAGGCGACAAACTATGGCTACACCTTC.

The rearrangement joins TRBV3-1 to TRBJ2-3; D is perhaps TRBD2 (6 bases). Germline CDR1 LGHDT, CDR2 YNNKEL (reference sequence). The CDR3 consists of 15 residues. Trimming pared 1 base from V and 9 bases from J, leaving 17 bases between. The CDR3 here is CASSQGGWGGATQYF. The CDR3 nucleotides are TGTGCCAGCAGCCAAGGAGGATGGGGCGGGGCGACGCAGTATTTT.

This clonotype has only a few counts. The rearrangement uses TRBV29-1 and TRBJ2-7; possibly TRBD2 for D (6 bases). The CDR3 is 14 amino acids. V lost 1 base to trimming and J lost 3 bases, with 13 bases between them. Germline V lookup: CDR1 SQVTM, CDR2 ANQGSEA. CDR3 coding DNA: TGCAGCGTTGAAGCCGCTAGCGTGAGCTACGAGCAGTACTTC. The encoded protein is CSVEAASVSYEQYF.

The gene calls are TRBV7-2 and TRBJ2-7; TRBD2 is a possible D gene (7 bases). CDR1 is SGHTA, CDR2 FQGNSA, per germline. The CDR3 totals 15 residues. Trimming shortened V by 5 bases and J by 7 bases, and 21 bases separated the two germline ends. CDR3: CASSQGIAGPVEQYF. CDR3 coding DNA: TGTGCCAGCAGCCAGGGGATAGCGGGCCCCGTGGAGCAGTACTTC. The variable domain in full, with the rest retrieved from reference TRBV7-2 and TRBJ2-7, is GAGVSQSPSNKVTEKGKDVELRCDPISGHTALYWYRQSLGQGLEFLIYFQGNSAPDKSGLPSDRFSAERTGGSVSTLTIQRTQQEDSAVYLCASSQGIAGPVEQYFGPGTRLTVT.

There are a few counts of this clonotype. The chain joins TRBV25-1 to TRBJ1-5, with D unclear. The V end was cut by 1 base, the J end by 0 bases, with 10 bases between. Looked up from germline, CDR1 is MGHDK and CDR2 is SYGVNS. The CDR3 is 16 residues long. DNA of the CDR3: TGTGCCAGCAGTGAATCGGCAGATTATAGCAATCAGCCCCAGCATTTT. Protein: CASSESADYSNQPQHF.

This clonotype showed up just a few times. The genes are TRBV6-5 and TRBJ2-2; D is ambiguous. Trimming removed 7 bases at V and 5 bases at J, with 8 bases between. Germline-derived CDR1 and CDR2 are MNHEY and SVGAGI. The CDR3 sequence is 12 residues long. The CDR3 nucleotides read TGTGCCAGCACCCTACAGACCGGGGAGCTGTTTTTT. Encoded protein: CASTLQTGELFF.

V usage is TRBV6-5 and J usage is TRBJ2-2; TRBD1 agrees at 8 bases. V lost 7 bases to trimming and J lost 4 bases; unmatched junction nucleotides: 8. Germline CDR1 reads MNHEY; CDR2 reads SVGAGI. The CDR3 runs to 15 residues. The CDR3 DNA follows: TGTGCCAGCAAGCAAAACACAGGGGGCACCGGGGAGCTGTTTTTT. This encodes CASKQNTGGTGELFF.

This chain's CDR3 is CASSQGGNLPGAFF. Here the CDR3 DNA reads TGCGCCAGCAGCCAAGGGGGGAACCTTCCCGGGGCTTTCTTT. The chain recombines TRBV4-1 with TRBJ1-1; D is possibly TRBD1 (5 bases). V was cut by 1 base and J by 11 bases, with 17 bases left in between. Germline V gene sequence: CDR1 MGHRA, CDR2 YSYEKL. This CDR3 region has 14 residues.

A few counts support this clonotype. V and J are TRBV6-5 and TRBJ2-7; a possible D gene is TRBD2 (7 bases). CDR1 and CDR2 (germline): MNHEY, SVGAGI. Trimming took off 2 bases at V and 6 bases at J, with 17 bases between the two ends. CDR3 length: 15 residues. DNA for the CDR3: TGTGCCAGCAGTTACGAATCAGGGAGGGGGGGCGAGCAGTACTTC. It yields the protein CASSYESGRGGEQYF.